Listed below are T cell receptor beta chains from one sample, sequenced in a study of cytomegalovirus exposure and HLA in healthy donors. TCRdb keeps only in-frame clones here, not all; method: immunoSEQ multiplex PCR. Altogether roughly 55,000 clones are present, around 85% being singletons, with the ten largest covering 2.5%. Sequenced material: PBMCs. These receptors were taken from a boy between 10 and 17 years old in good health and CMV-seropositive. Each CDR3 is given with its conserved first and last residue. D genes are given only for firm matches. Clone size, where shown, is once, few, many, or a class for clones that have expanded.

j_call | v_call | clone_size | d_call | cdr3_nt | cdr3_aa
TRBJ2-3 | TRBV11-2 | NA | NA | TGTGCCAGCAGCTTAGATCACGGAGGGCGAGATACGCAGTATTTT | CASSLDHGGRDTQYF
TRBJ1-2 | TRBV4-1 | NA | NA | TGCGCCAGCAGCCCCGAGGGCTATGGCTACACCTTC | CASSPEGYGYTF
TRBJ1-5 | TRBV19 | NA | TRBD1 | TGTGCCAGTAGTTCGCAGGGGGCTCAGCCCCAGCATTTT | CASSSQGAQPQHF
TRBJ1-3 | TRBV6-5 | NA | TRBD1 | TGTGCCAGCAGTTACGGGACAGGGGGCTTCACCATATATTTT | CASSYGTGGFTIYF
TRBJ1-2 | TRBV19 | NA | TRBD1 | TGTGCCAGTAGTCAATACTCCGGGACAGGGGGCGATGGCTACACCTTC | CASSQYSGTGGDGYTF
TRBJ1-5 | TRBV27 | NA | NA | TGTGCCAGCAGTGTCACCGGTGGCAATCAGCCCCAGCATTTT | CASSVTGGNQPQHF
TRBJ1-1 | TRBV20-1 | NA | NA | TGCAGTGCTCGTCCTGAAGCTTTCTTT | CSARPEAFF
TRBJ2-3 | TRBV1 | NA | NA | TGCACCAGCAGCCGTCGAAGCGGAGGTAGGGATACGCAGTATTTT | CTSSRRSGGRDTQYF
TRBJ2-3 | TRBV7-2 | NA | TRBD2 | TGTGCCAGCAGCTTATGGCCAGCGGGGGGCACAGATACGCAGTATTTT | CASSLWPAGGTDTQYF
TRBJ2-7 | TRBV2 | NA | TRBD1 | TGTGCCAGCAGGACCGGGACAGGGTTTAGCGAGCAGTACTTC | CASRTGTGFSEQYF
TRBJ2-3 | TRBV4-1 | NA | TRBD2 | TGCGCCAGCAGACCTCTAGCGGGTTCAGATACGCAGTATTTT | CASRPLAGSDTQYF
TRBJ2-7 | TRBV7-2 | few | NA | TGTGCCAGCAGCTTAGGGGTGGAGTCCTACGAGCAGTACTTC | CASSLGVESYEQYF
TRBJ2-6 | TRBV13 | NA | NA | TGTGCCAGCAGCTTCACAGGTGGTGGGCCCTCTGGGGCCAACGTCCTGACTTTC | CASSFTGGGPSGANVLTF
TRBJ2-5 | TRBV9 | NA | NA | TGTGCCAGCAGCCAAGCGGCAGGCCAAGAGACCCAGTACTTC | CASSQAAGQETQYF
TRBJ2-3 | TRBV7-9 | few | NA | TGTGCCAGCAGCTTAATCTCAGGAGATACGCAGTATTTT | CASSLISGDTQYF
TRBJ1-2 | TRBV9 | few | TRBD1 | TGTGCCAGCAAGGCCGGGACAGACTATGGCTACACCTTC | CASKAGTDYGYTF
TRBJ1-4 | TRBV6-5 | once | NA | TGTGCCAGCAGTTTCCGAGGAACTAATGAAAAACTGTTTTTT | CASSFRGTNEKLFF
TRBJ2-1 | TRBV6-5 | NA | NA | TGTGCCAGCAGCACGAGCTCCTACAATGAGCAGTTCTTC | CASSTSSYNEQFF
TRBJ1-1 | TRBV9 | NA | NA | TGTGCCAGCAGCGCGTTAAACAGGGTGAACACTGAAGCTTTCTTT | CASSALNRVNTEAFF
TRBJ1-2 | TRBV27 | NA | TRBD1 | TGTGCCAGCAGCCTCATTGGGACAGGGGTGGATGGCTACACCTTC | CASSLIGTGVDGYTF
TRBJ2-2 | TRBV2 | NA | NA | TGTGCCAGCAGTGTCTTAGGGGCCACCGGGGAGCTGTTTTTT | CASSVLGATGELFF
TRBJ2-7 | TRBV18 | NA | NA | TGTGCCAGCTCACTATGGGGCGACGAGCAGTACTTC | CASSLWGDEQYF
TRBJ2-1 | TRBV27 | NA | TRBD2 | TGTGCCAGCAGTTTCAGCGGGGGGAACTACAATGAGCAGTTCTTC | CASSFSGGNYNEQFF
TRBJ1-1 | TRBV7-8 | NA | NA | TGTGCCAGCAGCTTAGCCGGCGGGAACACTGAAGCTTTCTTT | CASSLAGGNTEAFF
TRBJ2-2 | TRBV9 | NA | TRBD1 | TGTGCCAGCAGCTCCCCCCCGGGGACAGTGGAAACGGGGGAGCTGTTTTTT | CASSSPPGTVETGELFF
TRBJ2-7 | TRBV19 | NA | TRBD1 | TGTGCCAGTAGCGAGTCCTTGACAGGGTGGTACGAGCAGTACTTC | CASSESLTGWYEQYF
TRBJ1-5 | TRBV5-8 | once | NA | TGTGCCAGCAGCTTTCCTTACGGTTTTAGTCTCAGGCGGCCCCAGCATTTT | CASSFPYGFSLRRPQHF